These 10 T cell receptor beta chains were all obtained from the same sample, sequenced in a study of CD8 T cells in ankylosing spondylitis. Study-wide points: Ankylosing spondylitis blood seemed to carry a telltale TCR beta motif made of about 8 highly homologous variants.

These TCRs are of unknown antigen specificity. TCRdb reprocessed the 5' RACE reads with MiXCR, giving one entry per CDR3 protein. The table shows roughly 370,000 distinct CDR3 sequences, with around 24% occurring only once. Material for sequencing was blood, either unsorted or a sorted T cell fraction (not recorded which). The receptors here all came from a male donor with ankylosing spondylitis.

V usage is TRBV10-3 and J usage is TRBJ2-1, with TRBD2 matching 8 bases. The V gene end was trimmed by 4 bases and the J gene end by 4 bases; junction bases not matched to a gene: 6. This CDR3 is built from 15 residues. The V gene's germline CDR1 is ENHRY and CDR2 SYGVKD. CDR3 DNA sequence: TGTGCCATCAGTGGTCGGGAGGGAGAATACAATGAGCAGTTCTTC. It specifies CAISGREGEYNEQFF.

V is TRBV25-1 and J is TRBJ1-6; 9 positions match TRBD1. V shed 8 bases, J shed 7 bases, and the junction held 12 bases outside the gene matches. The germline gives CDR1 MGHDK, CDR2 SYGVNS. The CDR3 runs to 16 residues. Written as DNA, the CDR3 is TGTGCCAGCCGGAGGACAGGGGCAACGCCCAATTCACCCCTCCACTTT. Protein: CASRRTGATPNSPLHF.

V usage is TRBV28 and J usage is TRBJ1-6; D possibly corresponds to TRBD1 (5 bases). Trimming pared 2 bases from V and 6 bases from J, leaving 8 bases between. The CDR3 loop spans 14 amino acids. In germline, CDR1 is MDHEN, CDR2 SYDVKM. As DNA, the CDR3 is TGTGCCAGCAGTTTAGGCAGGGCTAATTCACCCCTCCACTTT. Its translation is CASSLGRANSPLHF. The whole variable domain, remainder taken from reference TRBV28 and TRBJ1-6, is DVKVTQSSRYLVKRTGEKVFLECVQDMDHENMFWYRQDPGLGLRLIYFSYDVKMKEKGDIPEGYSVSREKKERFSLILESASTNQTSMYLCASSLGRANSPLHFGNGTRLTVT.

This clonotype was counted a few times. The gene calls are TRBV27 and TRBJ1-1, with TRBD1 matching over 7 bases. The V gene end was trimmed by 6 bases and the J gene end by 5 bases; junction bases not matched to a gene: 15. The CDR3 has 16 amino acids. The germline V gene has CDR1 MNHEY and CDR2 SMNVEV (reference sequence). This CDR3 is CASSRPPGQRRTEAFF. The CDR3 nucleotides read TGTGCCAGCAGCAGACCCCCGGGACAGAGACGAACTGAAGCTTTCTTT.

This clonotype was detected only a few times. This chain uses TRBV6-2 or TRBV6-3 with TRBJ2-7; 9 nucleotides agree with TRBD2. Germline loops: CDR1 MNHEY, CDR2 SVGEGT. The V gene end was trimmed by 4 bases and the J gene end by 0 bases; junction bases not matched to a gene: 10. CDR3 length: 17 amino acids. CDR3 protein: CASSSLLSGRPSYEQYF. For the CDR3, the DNA is TGTGCCAGCAGTTCCCTCCTCAGCGGGAGGCCCTCCTACGAGCAGTACTTC.

The V and J genes are TRBV28 and TRBJ2-3, with a tentative D call TRBD1 (5 bases). V lost 5 bases and J 0 bases, leaving 21 bases between the germline ends. This CDR3 has 18 amino acids. Germline assignment: CDR1 MDHEN and CDR2 SYDVKM. CDR3 nucleotide sequence: TGTGCCAGCAGTACGACGGACAAAGGCTCGTCGAGCACAGATACGCAGTATTTT. Amino acid sequence: CASSTTDKGSSSTDTQYF.

V is TRBV20-1 and J is TRBJ1-6, with D possibly matching TRBD1 (5 bases). V dropped 3 bases and J dropped 10 bases, with 10 bases sitting between them. The germline V gene has CDR1 DFQATT and CDR2 SNEGSKA (reference sequence). CDR3 length: 12 amino acids. CDR3 coding DNA: TGCAGTGCTAGTATGGGGGACTCACCCCTCCACTTT. Translating it yields CSASMGDSPLHF.

The gene calls are TRBV5-1 and TRBJ2-7; TRBD2 matches at 10 bases. Germline V CDR1 and CDR2: SGHRS, YFSETQ. V was clipped by 1 base and J by 7 bases; unmatched bases: 11. The CDR3 is 16 amino acids. CDR3 bases: TGCGCCAGCAGCTTGTTCCGCCTAGCGGGAGTGGGAGAGCAGTACTTC. Amino acids: CASSLFRLAGVGEQYF.

The rearrangement joins TRBV7-2 to TRBJ2-5; 9 bases match TRBD2. Germline V gene lookup returns CDR1 SGHTA and CDR2 FQGNSA. This CDR3 has 15 residues. Trimming cost V 1 base and J 9 bases; bases outside gene matches: 9. The CDR3 protein is CASSLGSSGSPPQYF. The CDR3 DNA sequence: TGTGCCAGCAGCTTAGGTAGTAGCGGGAGTCCACCCCAGTACTTC. The complete variable domain, with remaining parts taken from reference TRBV7-2 and TRBJ2-5, reads GAGVSQSPSNKVTEKGKDVELRCDPISGHTALYWYRQSLGQGLEFLIYFQGNSAPDKSGLPSDRFSAERTGGSVSTLTIQRTQQEDSAVYLCASSLGSSGSPPQYFGPGTRLLVL.

The sample holds a few counts of this clonotype. This chain uses TRBV4-1 with TRBJ2-5, with D possibly being TRBD2 (6 bases). Germline V gene lookup returns CDR1 MGHRA and CDR2 YSYEKL. The CDR3 contains 16 residues. Deletions cut 2 bases from V and 3 bases from J, with 16 bases between. CDR3 sequence: CASSQHPLLAEETQYF. The CDR3 region has the DNA TGCGCCAGCAGCCAACATCCCCTACTAGCAGAAGAGACCCAGTACTTC.